This T cell receptor (beta chain) was recorded in a study of patients and donors after allogeneic stem cell transplantation (dated by TCRdb to the early 2020s). This clonotype occurred a few times. What antigen it recognizes has not been identified. Qualities for individual bases were not recorded, and no much larger clone is one base off. Libraries were prepared through RT-PCR. The sequencer was a NextSeq 550. TCRdb itself trimmed the public reads at Q25 with fastp, ran MiXCR and retained productive beta chains. Records with the same CDR3 protein are collapsed into one entry carrying the most frequent genes and DNA. The sample records 160,000 or so distinct CDR3 sequences, about 24% of which are singletons. About 24% of the sample lies in the top ten. CDR3 length: 15 amino acids, cysteine to phenylalanine. Only CDR3 DNA remains: 45 bases, in frame from the first base. Via the germline V gene, CDR1 is MNHEY and CDR2 SVGEGT. V lost 6 bases and J lost 4 bases, and the count of bases not matched to a germline gene is 6.

Sample: blood, either unsorted or a sorted T cell fraction (not recorded which). This chain is built from TRBV6-2 or TRBV6-3 and TRBJ2-1, with 10 bases in between that match TRBD2. This sequence originates from a human donor who was either an allogeneic HSCT recipient or a stem cell or donor lymphocyte infusion donor (not recorded which). It is not recorded whose cells these are; they may come from a transplant donor. Read as DNA, the sequence is TGTGCCAGCAGCCAACTAGCGGGGACATACAATGAGCAGTTCTTC. Protein translation: CASSQLAGTYNEQFF.